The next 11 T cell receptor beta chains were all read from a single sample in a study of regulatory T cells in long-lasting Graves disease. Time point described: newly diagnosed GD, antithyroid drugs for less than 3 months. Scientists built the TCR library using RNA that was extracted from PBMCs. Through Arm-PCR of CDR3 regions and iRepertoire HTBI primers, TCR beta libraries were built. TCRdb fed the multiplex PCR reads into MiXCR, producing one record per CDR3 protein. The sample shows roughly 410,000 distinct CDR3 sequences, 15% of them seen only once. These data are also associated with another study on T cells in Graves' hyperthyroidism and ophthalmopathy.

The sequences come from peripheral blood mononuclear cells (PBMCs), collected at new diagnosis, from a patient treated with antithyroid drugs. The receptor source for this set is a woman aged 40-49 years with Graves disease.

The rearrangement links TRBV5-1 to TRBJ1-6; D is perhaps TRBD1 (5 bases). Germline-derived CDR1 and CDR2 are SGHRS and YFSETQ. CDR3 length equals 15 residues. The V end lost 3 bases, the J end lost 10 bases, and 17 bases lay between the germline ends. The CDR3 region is CASSSQSGGGSPLHF. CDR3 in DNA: TGCGCCAGCAGCTCTCAGTCCGGCGGGGGATCACCCCTCCACTTT. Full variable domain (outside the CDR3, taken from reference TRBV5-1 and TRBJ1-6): KAGVTQTPRYLIKTRGQQVTLSCSPISGHRSVSWYQQTPGQGLQFLFEYFSETQRNKGNFPGRFSGRQFSNSRSEMNVSTLELGDSALYLCASSSQSGGGSPLHFGNGTRLTVT.

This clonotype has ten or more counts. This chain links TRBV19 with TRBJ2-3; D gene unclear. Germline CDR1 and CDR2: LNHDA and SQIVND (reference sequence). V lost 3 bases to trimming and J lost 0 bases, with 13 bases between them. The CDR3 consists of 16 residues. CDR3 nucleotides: TGTGCCAGTAGTATGGGCCGAGGACGGAGCACAGATACGCAGTATTTT. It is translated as CASSMGRGRSTDTQYF.

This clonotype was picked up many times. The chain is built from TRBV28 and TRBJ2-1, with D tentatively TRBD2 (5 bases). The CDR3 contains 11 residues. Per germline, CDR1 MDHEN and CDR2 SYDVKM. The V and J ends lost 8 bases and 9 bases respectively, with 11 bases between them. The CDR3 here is CASRYRGEQFF. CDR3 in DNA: TGTGCCAGCCGTTACCGGGGTGAGCAGTTCTTC.

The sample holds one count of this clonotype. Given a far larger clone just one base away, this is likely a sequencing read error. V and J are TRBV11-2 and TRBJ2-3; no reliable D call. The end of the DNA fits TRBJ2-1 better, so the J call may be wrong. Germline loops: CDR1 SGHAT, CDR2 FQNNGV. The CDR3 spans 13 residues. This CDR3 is CASSLLVYDEQFF. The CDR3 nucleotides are TGTGCCAGCAGCTTATTGGTTTACGATGAGCAGTTCTTC.

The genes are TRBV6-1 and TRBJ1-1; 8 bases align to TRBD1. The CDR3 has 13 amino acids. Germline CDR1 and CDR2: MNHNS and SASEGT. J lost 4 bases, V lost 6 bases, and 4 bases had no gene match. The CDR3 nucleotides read TGTGCCAGCAGGGACAGGGTGATCACTGAAGCTTTCTTT. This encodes CASRDRVITEAFF.

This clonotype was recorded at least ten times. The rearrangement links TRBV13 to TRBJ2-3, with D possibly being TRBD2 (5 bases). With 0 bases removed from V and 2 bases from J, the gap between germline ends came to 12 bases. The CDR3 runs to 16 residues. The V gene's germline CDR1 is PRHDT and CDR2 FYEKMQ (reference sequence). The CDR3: CASSLGSGFPTDTQYF. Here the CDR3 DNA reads TGTGCCAGCAGCTTAGGATCGGGGTTTCCCACAGATACGCAGTATTTT.

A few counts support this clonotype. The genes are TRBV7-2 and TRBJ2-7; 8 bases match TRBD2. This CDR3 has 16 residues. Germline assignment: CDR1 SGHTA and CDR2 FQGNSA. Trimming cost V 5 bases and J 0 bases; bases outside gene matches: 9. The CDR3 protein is CASSQFLGRVSYEQYF. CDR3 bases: TGTGCCAGCAGCCAATTCCTCGGGAGGGTCTCCTACGAGCAGTACTTC.

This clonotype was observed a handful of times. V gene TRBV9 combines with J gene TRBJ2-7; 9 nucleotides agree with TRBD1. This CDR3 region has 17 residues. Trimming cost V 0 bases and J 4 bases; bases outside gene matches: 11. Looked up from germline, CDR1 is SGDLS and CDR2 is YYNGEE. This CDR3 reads CASSVADGRDRVYEQYF. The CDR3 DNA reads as TGTGCCAGCAGCGTAGCTGATGGCCGGGACAGGGTTTACGAGCAGTACTTC.

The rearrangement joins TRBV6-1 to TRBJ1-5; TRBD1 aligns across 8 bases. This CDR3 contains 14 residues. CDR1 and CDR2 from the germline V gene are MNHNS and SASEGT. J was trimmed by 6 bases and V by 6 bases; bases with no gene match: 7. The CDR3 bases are TGTGCCAGCAGGGACAGGGCGGCCCGTCAGCCCCAGCATTTT. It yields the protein CASRDRAARQPQHF.

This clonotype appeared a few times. The CDR3 bases are TGCAGTGCTAAACCAGGGGACTCCTACGAGCAGTACTTC. This codes for CSAKPGDSYEQYF. This chain connects TRBV20-1 to TRBJ2-7, with D perhaps TRBD1 (6 bases). The V gene lost 4 bases and the J gene lost 0 bases, with 10 bases spanning the gap. The germline V gene has CDR1 DFQATT and CDR2 SNEGSKA (reference sequence). The CDR3 runs to 13 residues.

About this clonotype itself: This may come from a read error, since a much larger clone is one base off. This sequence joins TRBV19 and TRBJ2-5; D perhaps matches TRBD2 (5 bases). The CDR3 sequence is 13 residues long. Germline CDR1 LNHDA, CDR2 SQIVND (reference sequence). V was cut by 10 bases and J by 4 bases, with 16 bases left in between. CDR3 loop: CATLAEFGETQYF. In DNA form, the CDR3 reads TGTGCCACCCTAGCCGAATTCGGAGAGACCCAGTACTTC.